The TCR beta chain under discussion was sequenced for a study of T cell responses to AZD1222 COVID-19 vaccine. Study-level findings and limits: Two doses of AZD1222 preceded a rise in Spike-specific TCR breadth and depth. As reported, nearly half of all spike-specific TCRs target variant regions that are unmutated.

A word on this clone: The antigen remains undetermined.

Assay: immunoSEQ multiplex PCR; the TCRdb copy retains only in-frame clones and omits some. This table has roughly 70,000 clones, 83% appearing once. Germline trimming cut 3 bases from V and 7 bases from J; bases unmatched to any gene: 14. The germline V gene encodes CDR1 MDHEN and CDR2 SYDVKM. The CDR3 is made up of 17 amino acids. The J gene is TRBJ2-1, the V gene TRBV28, with 8 bases matching TRBD2. This TCR derives from an adult who received the AZD1222 COVID-19 vaccine. This specimen was peripheral blood, taken 28 days after the second AZD1222 dose. The CDR3, as DNA: TGTGCCAGCAGTTTTTTCCTAGCGGGCGGTGGAGGGAATGAGCAGTTCTTC. Its translation: CASSFFLAGGGGNEQFF.